This record concerns one T cell receptor beta chain sequence. Its antigen specificity is not known. No base qualities exist here, and no much larger clone lies one base off it. These data are taken from a study of OX40 agonist ivuxolimab in advanced cancers. As for the study more broadly: The costimulatory receptor OX40 (CD134) was targeted by ivuxolimab, a fully human IgG2 agonistic monoclonal antibody. Intravenous ivuxolimab was administered to patients every 2 weeks at six dose levels: 0.01, 0.1, 0.3, 1.5, 3 and 10 mg/kg. Among the roughly 50 dose-escalation patients, about 19 had hepatocellular carcinoma, roughly 15 melanoma, 9 renal cell carcinoma and 9 head and neck cancer. A male proportion of roughly 80% and a mean age of around 60 years, ranging from 23 to 79, were recorded for the dose-escalation cohort. Patients were allowed to have had prior anti-PD-1, anti-PD-L1 or anti-CTLA-4 therapy, and less than 45% of the dose-escalation patients had previously received checkpoint inhibitors. Partial responses occurred in three dose-escalation patients, of whom one had hepatocellular carcinoma and two had cutaneous melanoma. The purpose of peripheral TCRbeta sequencing was to test whether ivuxolimab changed TCR sequence diversity and led to clonal T-cell expansion. The paper reports the monotherapy dose-escalation portion (N of about 54 patients) of the phase I ivuxolimab trial.

Genomic DNA was isolated from the sorted cells so that the TCRbeta CDR3 region could be sequenced. TCRbeta CDR3 regions were sequenced using the immunoSEQ Assay. TCRdb took this table from immuneACCESS and kept in-frame rearrangements with V and J called. Such tables lack part of the clones; where checked against another copy, unresolved V genes explain under half of the gap, and the rest is unexplained. This sample is represented by 50,000 to 85,000 clones; about nine tenths of them were singletons. 2% to 2.5% of the sample comes from the top ten. Paper-wide results and their limitations: Low levels of normalized T-cell clonal expansion were also seen in some patients who did not respond. After ivuxolimab, expanded clones were on average more numerous among CD8+ T cells than among CD4+ T cells. At doses of 0.1 to 3.0 mg/kg, clonal expansion of both CD4+ and CD8+ T cells in blood was seen between baseline and week 6. The antigen specificity of the clonally expanded peripheral T cells was not determined. Partial responders in the 0.1-3.0 mg/kg groups had among the lowest normalized peripheral clonal expansion, especially among CD8+ T cells.

The germline V gene encodes CDR1 MDHEN and CDR2 SYDVKM. V loses 2 bases, J loses 0 bases, and the germline ends lie 11 bases apart. The CDR3 measures 15 amino acids from cysteine to phenylalanine. The kept DNA is CDR3 alone, 45 bases in frame from the first base. The trial excluded patients who had a history of autoimmune disease or were on systemic immunosuppression. Peripheral blood for TCR sequencing was collected from all dose cohorts at baseline, on cycle 4 day 1, and on cycle 7 day 1. The samples were drawn from a first-in-human, open-label, multicenter phase I dose-escalation trial of ivuxolimab. Adults with locally advanced or metastatic head and neck squamous cell, hepatocellular, melanoma or renal cell carcinoma were enrolled in the trial. CD4+ and CD8+ T cells were sorted separately from peripheral blood before TCR sequencing.

The clonotype was recovered from an adult with an advanced solid tumor such as melanoma, head and neck, liver or kidney cancer. The chain employs TRBV28 and TRBJ2-7, with the D segment identity uncertain. The sample here was CD4+ or CD8+ T cells sorted from blood, taken in a trial of the OX40 agonist ivuxolimab. The CDR3 here reads CASSLRVVSSYEQYF. The DNA sequence is TGTGCCAGCAGTTTAAGGGTAGTTAGCTCCTACGAGCAGTACTTC. With the portions outside the CDR3 filled from the reference TRBV28 and TRBJ2-7 genes, the complete variable region becomes DVKVTQSSRYLVKRTGEKVFLECVQDMDHENMFWYRQDPGLGLRLIYFSYDVKMKEKGDIPEGYSVSREKKERFSLILESASTNQTSMYLCASSLRVVSSYEQYFGPGTRLTVT.